The TCR beta chain described here comes from a study of T cells after yellow fever vaccination. Study-wide background: Preparation of the low-cell-number fractions used SMART-Seq v4 Ultra Low Input. Findings and limits, study-wide: Clones that expanded after primary vaccination mostly reappeared after the booster (96% CD4, 75% to 90% CD8). From the bulk population, abundant clonotypes could contaminate and appear within FACS-sorted repertoires.

TCRdb recomputed calls from the 5' RACE reads with MiXCR, one row per CDR3 protein. This table holds approximately 170,000 distinct CDR3 sequences, approximately 9.9% found once. As to this clonotype: The antigen is undetermined.

Germline assignment: CDR1 MNHEY and CDR2 SVGEGT. The V end was cut by 1 base, the J end by 6 bases, with 16 bases between. The length of the CDR3 is 15 residues. This chain connects TRBV6-2 or TRBV6-3 to TRBJ2-7; possibly TRBD2 for D (5 bases). The sample was CD8+ T cells sorted from PBMCs, taken 15 days after the yellow fever booster vaccination. The source is a man aged 18 to 30 who received the YFV17D yellow fever vaccine. CDR3 sequence: CASSYFSRGPSEQYF. The CDR3 region has the DNA TGTGCCAGCAGTTACTTCTCTCGGGGTCCCAGCGAGCAGTACTTC.